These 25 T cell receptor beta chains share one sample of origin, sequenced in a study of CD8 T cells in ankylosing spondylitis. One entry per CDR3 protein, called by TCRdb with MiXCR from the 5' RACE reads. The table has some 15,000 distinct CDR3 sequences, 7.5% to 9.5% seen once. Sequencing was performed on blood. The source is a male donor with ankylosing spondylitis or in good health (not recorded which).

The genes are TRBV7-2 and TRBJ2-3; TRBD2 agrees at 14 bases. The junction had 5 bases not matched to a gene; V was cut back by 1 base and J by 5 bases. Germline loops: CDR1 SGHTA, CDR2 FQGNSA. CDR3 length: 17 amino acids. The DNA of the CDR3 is TGTGCCAGCAGCTTAGTTAGGACTAGCGGGAGGAGAGATACGCAGTATTTT. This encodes CASSLVRTSGRRDTQYF.

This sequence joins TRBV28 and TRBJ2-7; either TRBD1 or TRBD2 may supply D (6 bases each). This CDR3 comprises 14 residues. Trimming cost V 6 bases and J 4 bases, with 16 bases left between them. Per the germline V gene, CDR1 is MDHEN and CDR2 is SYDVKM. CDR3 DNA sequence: TGTGCCAGCAGCAGGATTGGGGGGCTGTACGAGCAGTACTTC. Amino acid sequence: CASSRIGGLYEQYF.

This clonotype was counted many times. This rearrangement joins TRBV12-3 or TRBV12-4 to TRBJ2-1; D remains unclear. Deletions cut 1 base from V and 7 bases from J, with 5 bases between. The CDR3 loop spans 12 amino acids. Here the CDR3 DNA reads TGTGCCAGCAGTTTAGGGCGAAATGAGCAGTTCTTC. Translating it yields CASSLGRNEQFF.

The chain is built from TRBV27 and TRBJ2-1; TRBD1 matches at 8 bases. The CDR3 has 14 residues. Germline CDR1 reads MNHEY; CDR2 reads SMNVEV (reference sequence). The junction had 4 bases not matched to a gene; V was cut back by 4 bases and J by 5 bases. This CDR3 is CASSYPGGHNEQFF. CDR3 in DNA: TGTGCCAGCAGTTACCCAGGGGGCCACAATGAGCAGTTCTTC.

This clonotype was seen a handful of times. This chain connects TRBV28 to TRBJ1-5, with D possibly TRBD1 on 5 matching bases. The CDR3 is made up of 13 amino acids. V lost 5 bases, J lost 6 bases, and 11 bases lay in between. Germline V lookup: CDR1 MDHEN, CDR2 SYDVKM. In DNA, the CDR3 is TGTGCCAGCAGTGCAGGGTTCAGTCAGCCCCAGCATTTT. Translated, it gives CASSAGFSQPQHF. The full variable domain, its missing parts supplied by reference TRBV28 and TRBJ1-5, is DVKVTQSSRYLVKRTGEKVFLECVQDMDHENMFWYRQDPGLGLRLIYFSYDVKMKEKGDIPEGYSVSREKKERFSLILESASTNQTSMYLCASSAGFSQPQHFGDGTRLSIL.

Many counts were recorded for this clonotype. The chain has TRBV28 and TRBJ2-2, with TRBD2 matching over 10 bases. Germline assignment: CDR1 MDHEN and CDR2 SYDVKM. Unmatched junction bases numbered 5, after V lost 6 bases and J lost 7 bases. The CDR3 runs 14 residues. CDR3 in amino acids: CASRLAGLHGELFF. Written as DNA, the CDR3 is TGTGCCAGCAGACTAGCGGGGCTTCACGGGGAGCTGTTTTTT.

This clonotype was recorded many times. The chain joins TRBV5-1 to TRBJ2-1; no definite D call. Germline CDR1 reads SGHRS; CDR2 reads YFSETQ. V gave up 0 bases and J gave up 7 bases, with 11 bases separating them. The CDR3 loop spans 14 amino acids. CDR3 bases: TGCGCCAGCAGCTTGGTTGGCGGAAAAAATGAGCAGTTCTTC. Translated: CASSLVGGKNEQFF.

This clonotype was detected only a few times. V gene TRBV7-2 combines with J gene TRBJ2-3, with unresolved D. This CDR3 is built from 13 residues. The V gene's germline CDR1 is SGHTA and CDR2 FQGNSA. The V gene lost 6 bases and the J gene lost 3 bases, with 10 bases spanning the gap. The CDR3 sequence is CASRKDFTDTQYF. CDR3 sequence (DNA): TGTGCCAGCAGAAAAGATTTTACAGATACGCAGTATTTT.

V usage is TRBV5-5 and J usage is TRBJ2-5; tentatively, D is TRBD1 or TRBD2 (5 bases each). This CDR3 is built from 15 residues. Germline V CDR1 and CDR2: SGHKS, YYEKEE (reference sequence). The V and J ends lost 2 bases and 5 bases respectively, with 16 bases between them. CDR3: CASSFQEAGRETQYF. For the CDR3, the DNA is TGTGCCAGCAGCTTTCAGGAGGCAGGGCGGGAGACCCAGTACTTC.

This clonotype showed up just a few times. Here the CDR3 DNA reads TGCAGTGCTCCTCCCCAGGGGGTTGATGGCTACACCTTC. Translation gives CSAPPQGVDGYTF. This sequence joins TRBV20-1 and TRBJ1-2; TRBD1 aligns across 7 bases. Germline CDR1 DFQATT, CDR2 SNEGSKA (reference sequence). The V and J ends lost 5 bases and 6 bases, in that order; junction bases with no gene match: 9. The CDR3 is 13 residues long.

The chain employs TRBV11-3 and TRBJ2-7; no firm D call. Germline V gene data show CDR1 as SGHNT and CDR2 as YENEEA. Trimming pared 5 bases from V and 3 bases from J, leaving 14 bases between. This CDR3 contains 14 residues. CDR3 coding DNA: TGTGCCAGCAGCCCGTACAGCCTCCACTACGAGCAGTACTTC. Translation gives CASSPYSLHYEQYF.

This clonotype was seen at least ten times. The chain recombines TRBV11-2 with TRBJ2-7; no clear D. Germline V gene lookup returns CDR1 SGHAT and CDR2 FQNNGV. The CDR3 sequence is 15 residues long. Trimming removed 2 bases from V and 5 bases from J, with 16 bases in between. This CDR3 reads CASSLRLSTGHEQYF. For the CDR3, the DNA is TGTGCCAGCAGCTTAAGGCTGAGTACTGGCCACGAGCAGTACTTC.

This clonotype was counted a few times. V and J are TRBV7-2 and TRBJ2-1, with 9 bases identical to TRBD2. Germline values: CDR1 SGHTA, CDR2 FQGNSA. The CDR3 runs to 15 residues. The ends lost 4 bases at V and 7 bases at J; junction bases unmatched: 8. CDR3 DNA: TGTGCCAGCAGCTCCCAAGCGGGGGGCGTAAATGAGCAGTTCTTC. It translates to CASSSQAGGVNEQFF.

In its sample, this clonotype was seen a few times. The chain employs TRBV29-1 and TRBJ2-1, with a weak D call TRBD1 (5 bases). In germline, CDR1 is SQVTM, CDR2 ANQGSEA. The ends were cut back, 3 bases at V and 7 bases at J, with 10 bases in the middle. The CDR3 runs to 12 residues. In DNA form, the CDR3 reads TGCAGCGTTGACCAGGGAACTAATGAGCAGTTCTTC. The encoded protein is CSVDQGTNEQFF.

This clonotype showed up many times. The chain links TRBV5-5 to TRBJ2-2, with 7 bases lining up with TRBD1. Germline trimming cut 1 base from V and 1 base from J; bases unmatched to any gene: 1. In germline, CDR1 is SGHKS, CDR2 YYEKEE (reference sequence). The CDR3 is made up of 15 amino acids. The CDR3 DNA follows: TGTGCCAGCAGCTTGAGGACAGGGAACACCGGGGAGCTGTTTTTT. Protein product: CASSLRTGNTGELFF.

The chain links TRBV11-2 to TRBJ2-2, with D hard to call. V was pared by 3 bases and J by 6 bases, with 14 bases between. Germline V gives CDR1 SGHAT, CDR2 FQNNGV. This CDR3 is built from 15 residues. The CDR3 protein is CASSLAVGVPGELFF. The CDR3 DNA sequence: TGTGCCAGCAGCTTGGCAGTCGGCGTACCCGGGGAGCTGTTTTTT.

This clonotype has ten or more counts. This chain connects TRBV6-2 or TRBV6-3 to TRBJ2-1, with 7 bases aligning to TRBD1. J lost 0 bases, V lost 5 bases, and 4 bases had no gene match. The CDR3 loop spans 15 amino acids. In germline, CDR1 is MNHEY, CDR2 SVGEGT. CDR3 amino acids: CASSPGGFSYNEQFF. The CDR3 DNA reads TGTGCCAGCAGTCCAGGGGGTTTCTCCTACAATGAGCAGTTCTTC.

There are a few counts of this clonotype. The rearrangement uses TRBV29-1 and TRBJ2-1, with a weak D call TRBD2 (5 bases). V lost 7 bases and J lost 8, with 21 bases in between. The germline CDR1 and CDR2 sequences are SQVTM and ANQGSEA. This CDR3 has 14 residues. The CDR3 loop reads CSGGRPIGIDEQFF. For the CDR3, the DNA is TGCAGCGGAGGACGGCCGATCGGGATTGATGAGCAGTTCTTC.

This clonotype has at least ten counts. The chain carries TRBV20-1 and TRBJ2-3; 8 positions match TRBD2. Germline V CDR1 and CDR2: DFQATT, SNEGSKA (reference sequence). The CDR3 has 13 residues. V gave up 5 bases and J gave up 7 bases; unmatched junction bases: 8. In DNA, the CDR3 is TGCAGTGCTGGCAGGACTAGCATTAATACGCAGTATTTT. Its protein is CSAGRTSINTQYF.

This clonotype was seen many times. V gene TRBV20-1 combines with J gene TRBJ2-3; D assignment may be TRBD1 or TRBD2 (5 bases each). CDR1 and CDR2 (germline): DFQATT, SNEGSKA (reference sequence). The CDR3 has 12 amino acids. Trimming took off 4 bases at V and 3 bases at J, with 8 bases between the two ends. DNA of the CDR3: TGCAGTGCTAACTGGGGGACAGATACGCAGTATTTT. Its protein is CSANWGTDTQYF.

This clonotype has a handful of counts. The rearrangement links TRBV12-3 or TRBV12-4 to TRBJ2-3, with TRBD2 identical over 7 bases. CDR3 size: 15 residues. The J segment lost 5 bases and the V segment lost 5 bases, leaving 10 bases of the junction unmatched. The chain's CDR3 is CASSARSGRGDTQYF. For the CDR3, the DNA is TGTGCCAGCAGTGCCCGGTCGGGGAGGGGAGATACGCAGTATTTT.

CDR3 in DNA: TGTGCCAGCAGTTCGGGAGACACAGATACGCAGTATTTT. Its translation is CASSSGDTDTQYF. The chain recombines TRBV28 with TRBJ2-3; D is perhaps TRBD2 (6 bases). V shed 4 bases and J shed 2 bases, with 7 bases lying between them. This CDR3 comprises 13 residues. Per germline, CDR1 MDHEN and CDR2 SYDVKM.

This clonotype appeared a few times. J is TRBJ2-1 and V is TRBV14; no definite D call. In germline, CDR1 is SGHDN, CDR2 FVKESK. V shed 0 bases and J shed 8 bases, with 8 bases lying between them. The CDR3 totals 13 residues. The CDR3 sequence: CASSQDLLDEQFF. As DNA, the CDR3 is TGTGCCAGCAGCCAAGATCTCTTAGATGAGCAGTTCTTC.

The CDR3 DNA reads TGCAGTGCTAGAGATCACCGAAGACGGGAGCTGTTTTTT. It is translated as CSARDHRRRELFF. The chain uses TRBV20-1 and TRBJ2-2; no clear D gene. CDR3 length: 13 amino acids. Trimming removed 0 bases from V and 9 bases from J, with 11 bases in between. The V gene's germline CDR1 is DFQATT and CDR2 SNEGSKA (reference sequence).

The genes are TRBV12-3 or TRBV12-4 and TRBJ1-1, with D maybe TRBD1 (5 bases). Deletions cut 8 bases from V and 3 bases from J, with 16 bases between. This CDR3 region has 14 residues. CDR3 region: CASGEGKGDTEAFF. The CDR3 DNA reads TGTGCCAGCGGGGAGGGCAAAGGGGACACTGAAGCTTTCTTT.